This T cell receptor (beta chain) was captured by sequencing in a study of T-cell reconstitution after alpha-beta-depleted transplantation in children. At least ten counts were recorded for this clonotype. The antigen remains unidentified. CDR3 size: 12 residues. The V end lost 0 bases, the J end lost 3 bases, and 6 bases lay between the germline ends. Germline CDR1 reads GTSNPN; CDR2 reads SVGIG (reference sequence). The TCRbeta library incorporated unique molecular identifiers. TCRdb re-called the PCR reads with MiXCR, one entry per CDR3 protein. The sample yields under 35,000 distinct CDR3 sequences, about 6.3% seen once. Study findings and constraints: Expanded clones from the graft, numbering several hundred, reportedly supplied alpha-beta T cells about two months after transplant. Newly generated T cells supplied most T-cell counts and diversity one year post-transplant.

This sample comprised PBMCs, mostly from graft donor cells, obtained 180 days after TCRalphabeta/CD19-depleted stem cell transplant. The source is a male patient aged 5 to 17 who had a stem cell transplant for acute myeloid leukemia, so the T cells may come from the graft donor. The J gene is TRBJ2-7, the V gene TRBV30; no reliable D call. The CDR3 sequence is CAWSVQLYEQYF. CDR3 sequence (DNA): TGTGCCTGGAGTGTACAGCTCTACGAGCAGTACTTC.